This TCR beta chain appears in the sequencing data of a study of memory CD4+ T cells and cytomegalovirus serostatus. The protocol was immunoSEQ multiplex PCR, while the TCRdb copy is restricted to in-frame clones and leaves out a portion. The sample includes roughly 60,000 clones, about 81% of them seen just once. Single viable CD3+CD4+CD8-CD45RO+ cells were sorted as the memory CD4+ T cells. Source material: memory CD4+ T cells from blood. This clonotype was obtained from an adult in good health and CMV-seronegative.

CDR3 loop: CASSHIGTVAYNEQFF. CDR3 nucleotides: TGTGCCAGCAGTCATATCGGGACAGTAGCCTACAATGAGCAGTTCTTC. The chain links TRBV6-6 to TRBJ2-1; TRBD1 matches 7 bases. V lost 5 bases and J lost 2; bases outside the gene matches: 9. Germline V gene data show CDR1 as MNHNY and CDR2 as SVGAGI (reference sequence). CDR3 length: 16 residues.